This T cell receptor beta chain appears in the sequencing data of a study of blood T cells in healthy people across ages. Overall study results and limits: Higher diversity and more naive CD4+ cells were features of long-lived donors, compared to aged donors.

This CDR3 contains 14 residues. V lost 0 bases and J 2 bases, leaving 2 bases between the germline ends. CDR1 and CDR2 from the germline V gene are LGHNA and YSLEER. About this clonotype: Its target is not known.

A sample-barcoded 5' primer and a J-beta primer mix were used in a second PCR of roughly 7 to 11 cycles. Each cDNA molecule was tagged by a template-switch adaptor that had 12 random nucleotides. TCRdb re-called the 5' RACE reads through MiXCR, storing one row per CDR3 protein. The sample contains more than 800,000 distinct CDR3 sequences, 40% to 55% of which appear only once. The sequence was collected from a woman aged 55-69 years in good health. Material for sequencing was blood. The V gene is TRBV4-3, the J gene TRBJ2-6; D is undetermined. The CDR3 DNA is TGCGCCAGCAGCCAAGATACTGGGGCCAACGTCCTGACTTTC. Protein product: CASSQDTGANVLTF.